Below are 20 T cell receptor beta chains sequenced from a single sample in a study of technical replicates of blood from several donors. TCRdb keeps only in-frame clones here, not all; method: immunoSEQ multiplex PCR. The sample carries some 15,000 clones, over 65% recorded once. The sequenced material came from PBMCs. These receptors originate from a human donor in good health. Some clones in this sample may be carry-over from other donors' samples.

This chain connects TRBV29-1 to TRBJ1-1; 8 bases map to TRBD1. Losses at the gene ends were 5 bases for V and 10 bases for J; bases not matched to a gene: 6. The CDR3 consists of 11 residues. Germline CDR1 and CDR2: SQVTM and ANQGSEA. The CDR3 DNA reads TGCAGCGTTTATGGACAGGGCCGAGCTTTCTTT. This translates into CSVYGQGRAFF.

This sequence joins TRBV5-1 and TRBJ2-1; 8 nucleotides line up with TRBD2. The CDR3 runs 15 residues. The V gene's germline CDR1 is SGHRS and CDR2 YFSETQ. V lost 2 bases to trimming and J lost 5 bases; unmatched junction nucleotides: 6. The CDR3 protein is CASSFSGNMDNEQFF. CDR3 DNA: TGCGCCAGCAGCTTTAGCGGGAATATGGACAATGAGCAGTTCTTC.

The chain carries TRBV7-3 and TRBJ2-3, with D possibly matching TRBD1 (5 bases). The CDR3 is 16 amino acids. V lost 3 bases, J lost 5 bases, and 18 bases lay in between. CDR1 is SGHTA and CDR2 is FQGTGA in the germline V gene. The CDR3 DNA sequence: TGTGCCAGCAGCTTTGGAAATACGGTGGGGCAAGATACGCAGTATTTT. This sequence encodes CASSFGNTVGQDTQYF.

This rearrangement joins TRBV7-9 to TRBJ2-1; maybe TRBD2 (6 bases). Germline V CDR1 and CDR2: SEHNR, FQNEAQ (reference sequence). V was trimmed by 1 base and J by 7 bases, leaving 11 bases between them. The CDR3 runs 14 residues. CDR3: CASSLVGRDNEQFF. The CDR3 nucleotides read TGTGCCAGCAGCTTAGTTGGGCGGGATAATGAGCAGTTCTTC. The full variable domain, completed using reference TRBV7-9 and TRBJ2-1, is DTGVSQNPRHKITKRGQNVTFRCDPISEHNRLYWYRQTLGQGPEFLTYFQNEAQLEKSRLLSDRFSAERPKGSFSTLEIQRTEQGDSAMYLCASSLVGRDNEQFFGPGTRLTVL.

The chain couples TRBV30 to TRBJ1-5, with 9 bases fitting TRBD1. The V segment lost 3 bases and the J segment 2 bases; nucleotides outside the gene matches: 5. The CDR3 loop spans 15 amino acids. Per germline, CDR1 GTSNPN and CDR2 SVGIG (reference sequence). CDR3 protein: CAWSEDRGGNQPQHF. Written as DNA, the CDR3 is TGTGCCTGGAGCGAGGACAGGGGCGGCAATCAGCCCCAGCATTTT.

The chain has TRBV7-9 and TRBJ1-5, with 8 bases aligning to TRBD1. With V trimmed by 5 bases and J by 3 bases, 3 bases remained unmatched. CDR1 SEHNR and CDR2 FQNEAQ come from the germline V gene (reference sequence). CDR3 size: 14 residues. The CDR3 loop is CASSRTGNNQPQHF. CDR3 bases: TGTGCCAGCAGCCGGACAGGGAACAATCAGCCCCAGCATTTT.

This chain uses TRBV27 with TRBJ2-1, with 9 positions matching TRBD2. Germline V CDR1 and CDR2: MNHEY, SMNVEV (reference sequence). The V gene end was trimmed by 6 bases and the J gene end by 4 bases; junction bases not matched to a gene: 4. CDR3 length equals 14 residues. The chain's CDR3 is CASRYTSGYNEQFF. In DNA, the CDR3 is TGTGCCAGCAGGTATACTAGCGGGTACAATGAGCAGTTCTTC.

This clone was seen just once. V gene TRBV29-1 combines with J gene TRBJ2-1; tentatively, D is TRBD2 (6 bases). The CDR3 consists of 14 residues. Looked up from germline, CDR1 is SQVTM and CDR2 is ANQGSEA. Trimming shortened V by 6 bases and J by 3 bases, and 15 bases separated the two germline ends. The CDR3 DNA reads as TGCAGCGTGGGTAGCGTCGGGAGCTACAATGAGCAGTTCTTC. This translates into CSVGSVGSYNEQFF.

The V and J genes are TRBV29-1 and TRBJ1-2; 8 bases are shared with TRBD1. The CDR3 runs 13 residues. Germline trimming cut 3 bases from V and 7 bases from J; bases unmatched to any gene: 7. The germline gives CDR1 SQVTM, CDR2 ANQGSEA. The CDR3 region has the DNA TGCAGCGTTGACGGACAGGGTGAGGGTGGCTACACCTTC. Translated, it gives CSVDGQGEGGYTF. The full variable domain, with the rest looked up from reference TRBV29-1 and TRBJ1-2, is SAVISQKPSRDICQRGTSLTIQCQVDSQVTMMFWYRQQPGQSLTLIATANQGSEATYESGFVIDKFPISRPNLTFSTLTVSNMSPEDSSIYLCSVDGQGEGGYTFGSGTRLTVV.

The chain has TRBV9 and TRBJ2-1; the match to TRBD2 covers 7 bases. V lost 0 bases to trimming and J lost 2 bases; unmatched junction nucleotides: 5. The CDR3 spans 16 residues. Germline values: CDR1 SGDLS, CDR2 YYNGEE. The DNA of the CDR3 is TGTGCCAGCAGCGTAGGGTCGGGGACTACCTACAATGAGCAGTTCTTC. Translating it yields CASSVGSGTTYNEQFF.

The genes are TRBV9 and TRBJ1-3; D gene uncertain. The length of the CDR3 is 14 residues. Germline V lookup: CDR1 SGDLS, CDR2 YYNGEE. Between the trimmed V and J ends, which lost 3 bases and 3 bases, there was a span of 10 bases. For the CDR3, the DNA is TGTGCCAGCAGCGGAACCCAGGATGGAAACACCATATATTTT. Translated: CASSGTQDGNTIYF.

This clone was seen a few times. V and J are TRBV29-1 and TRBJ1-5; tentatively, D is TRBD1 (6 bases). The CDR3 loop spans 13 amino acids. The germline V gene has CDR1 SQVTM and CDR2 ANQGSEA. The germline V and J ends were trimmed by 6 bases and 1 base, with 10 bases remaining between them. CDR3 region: CSVLDSSNQPQHF. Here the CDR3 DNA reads TGCAGCGTCCTGGACAGCAGCAATCAGCCCCAGCATTTT.

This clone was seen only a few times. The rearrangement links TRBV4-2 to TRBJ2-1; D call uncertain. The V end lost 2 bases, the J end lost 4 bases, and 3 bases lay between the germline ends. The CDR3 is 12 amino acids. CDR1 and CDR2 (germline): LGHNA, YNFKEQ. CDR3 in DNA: TGTGCCAGCAGCCAATATTACAATGAGCAGTTCTTC. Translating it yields CASSQYYNEQFF.

The CDR3 here is CASTSRGDDSSGNTIYF. CDR3 coding DNA: TGTGCCAGCACCTCACGGGGGGACGACAGCTCTGGAAACACCATATATTTT. This chain connects TRBV7-9 to TRBJ1-3; TRBD1 is a possible D gene (5 bases). Between the trimmed V and J ends, which lost 7 bases and 0 bases, there was a span of 19 bases. Germline CDR1 reads SEHNR; CDR2 reads FQNEAQ (reference sequence). The CDR3 extends over 17 amino acids.

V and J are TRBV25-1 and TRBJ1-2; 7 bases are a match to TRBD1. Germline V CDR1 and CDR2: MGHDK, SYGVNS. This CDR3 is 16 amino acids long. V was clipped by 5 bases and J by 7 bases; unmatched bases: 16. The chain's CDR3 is CASSTPGQLYLLGYTF. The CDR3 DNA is TGTGCCAGCAGTACCCCGGGACAGTTGTATCTTCTTGGCTACACCTTC.

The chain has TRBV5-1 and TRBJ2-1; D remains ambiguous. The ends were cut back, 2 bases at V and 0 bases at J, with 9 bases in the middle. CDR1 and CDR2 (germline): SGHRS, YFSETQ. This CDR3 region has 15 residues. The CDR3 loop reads CASSFSSNSYNEQFF. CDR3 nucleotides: TGCGCCAGCAGCTTTAGCAGCAACTCCTACAATGAGCAGTTCTTC.

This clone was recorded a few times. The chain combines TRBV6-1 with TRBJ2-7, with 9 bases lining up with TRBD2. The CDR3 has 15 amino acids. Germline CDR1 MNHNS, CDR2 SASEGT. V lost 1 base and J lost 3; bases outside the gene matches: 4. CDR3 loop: CASSEDAGGSYEQYF. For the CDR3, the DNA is TGTGCCAGCAGTGAAGATGCGGGAGGGAGCTACGAGCAGTACTTC.

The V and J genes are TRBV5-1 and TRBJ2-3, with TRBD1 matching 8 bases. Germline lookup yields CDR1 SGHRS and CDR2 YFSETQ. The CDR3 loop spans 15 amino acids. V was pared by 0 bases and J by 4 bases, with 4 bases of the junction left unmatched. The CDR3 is CASSLGWTGPDTQYF. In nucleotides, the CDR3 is TGCGCCAGCAGCTTGGGCTGGACAGGGCCAGATACGCAGTATTTT.

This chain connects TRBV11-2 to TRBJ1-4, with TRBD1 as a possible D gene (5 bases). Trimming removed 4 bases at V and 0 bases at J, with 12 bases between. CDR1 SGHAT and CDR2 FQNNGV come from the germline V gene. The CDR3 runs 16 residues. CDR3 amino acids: CASSSDPGATNEKLFF. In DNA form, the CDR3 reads TGTGCCAGCAGCTCCGACCCGGGGGCAACTAATGAAAAACTGTTTTTT.

The DNA of the CDR3 is TGTGCCACCAGCAGAGTTAGCGGGAGGTCGTTCGAGCAGTACTTC. This encodes CATSRVSGRSFEQYF. The V call is TRBV15, the J call TRBJ2-7; 10 bases are a match to TRBD2. CDR1 is LNHNV, CDR2 YYDKDF, per germline (reference sequence). This CDR3 is 15 amino acids long. V shed 1 base and J 6 bases; nucleotides not matched to a gene: 6. Combining the CDR3 with reference TRBV15 and TRBJ2-7 gives the whole variable domain DAMVIQNPRYQVTQFGKPVTLSCSQTLNHNVMYWYQQKSSQAPKLLFHYYDKDFNNEADTPDNFQSRRPNTSFCFLDIRSPGLGDTAMYLCATSRVSGRSFEQYFGPGTRLTVT.